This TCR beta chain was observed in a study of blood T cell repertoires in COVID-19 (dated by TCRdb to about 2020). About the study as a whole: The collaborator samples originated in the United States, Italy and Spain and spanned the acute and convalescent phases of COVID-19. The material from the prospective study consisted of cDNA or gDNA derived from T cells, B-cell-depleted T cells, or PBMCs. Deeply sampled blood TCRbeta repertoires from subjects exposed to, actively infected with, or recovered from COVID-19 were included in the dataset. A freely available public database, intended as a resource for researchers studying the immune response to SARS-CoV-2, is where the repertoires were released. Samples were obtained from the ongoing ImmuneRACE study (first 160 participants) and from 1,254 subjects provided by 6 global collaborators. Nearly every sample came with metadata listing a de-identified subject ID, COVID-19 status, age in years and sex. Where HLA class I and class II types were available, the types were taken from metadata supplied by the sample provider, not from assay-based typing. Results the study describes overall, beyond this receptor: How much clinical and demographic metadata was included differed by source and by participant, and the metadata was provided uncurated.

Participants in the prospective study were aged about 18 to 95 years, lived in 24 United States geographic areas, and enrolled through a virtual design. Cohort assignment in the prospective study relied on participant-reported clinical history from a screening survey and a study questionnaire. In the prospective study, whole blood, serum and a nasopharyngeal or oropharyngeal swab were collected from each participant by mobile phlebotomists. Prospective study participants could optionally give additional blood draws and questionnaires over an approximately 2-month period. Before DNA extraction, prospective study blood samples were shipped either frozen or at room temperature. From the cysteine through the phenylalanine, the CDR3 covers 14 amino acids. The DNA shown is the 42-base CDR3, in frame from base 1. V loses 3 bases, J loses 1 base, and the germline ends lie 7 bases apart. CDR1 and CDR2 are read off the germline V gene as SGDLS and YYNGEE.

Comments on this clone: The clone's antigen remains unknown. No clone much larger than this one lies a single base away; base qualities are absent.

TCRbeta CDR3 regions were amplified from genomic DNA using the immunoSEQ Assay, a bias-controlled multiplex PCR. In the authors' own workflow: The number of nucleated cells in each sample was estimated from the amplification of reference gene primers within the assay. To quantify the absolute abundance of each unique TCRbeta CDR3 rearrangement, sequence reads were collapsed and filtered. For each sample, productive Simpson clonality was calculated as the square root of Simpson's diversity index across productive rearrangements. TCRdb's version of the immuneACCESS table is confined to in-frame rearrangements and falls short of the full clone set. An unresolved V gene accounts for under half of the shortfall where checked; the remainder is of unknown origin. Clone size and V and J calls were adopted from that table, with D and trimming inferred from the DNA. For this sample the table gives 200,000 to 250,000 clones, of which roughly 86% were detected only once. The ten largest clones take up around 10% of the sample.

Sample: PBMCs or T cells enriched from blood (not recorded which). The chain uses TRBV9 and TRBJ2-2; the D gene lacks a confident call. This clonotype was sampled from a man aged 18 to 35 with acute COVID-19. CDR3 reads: CASSAPVNTGELFF. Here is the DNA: TGTGCCAGCAGCGCACCAGTGAACACCGGGGAGCTGTTTTTT.